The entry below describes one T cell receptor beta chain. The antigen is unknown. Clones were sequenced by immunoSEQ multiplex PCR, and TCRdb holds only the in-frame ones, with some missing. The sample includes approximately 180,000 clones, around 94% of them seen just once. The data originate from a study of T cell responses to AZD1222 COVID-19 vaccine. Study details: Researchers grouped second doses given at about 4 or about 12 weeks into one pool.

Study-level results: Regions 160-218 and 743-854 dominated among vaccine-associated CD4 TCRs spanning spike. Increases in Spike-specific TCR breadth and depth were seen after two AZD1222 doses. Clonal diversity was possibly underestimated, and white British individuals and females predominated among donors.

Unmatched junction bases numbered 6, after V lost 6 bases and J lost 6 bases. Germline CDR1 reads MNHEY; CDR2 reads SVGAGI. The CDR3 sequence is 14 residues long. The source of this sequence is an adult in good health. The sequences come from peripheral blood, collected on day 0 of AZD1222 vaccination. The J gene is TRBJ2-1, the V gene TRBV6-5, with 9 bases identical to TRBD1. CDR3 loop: CASREGQGANEQFF. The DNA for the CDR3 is TGTGCCAGCAGGGAGGGACAGGGTGCCAATGAGCAGTTCTTC.